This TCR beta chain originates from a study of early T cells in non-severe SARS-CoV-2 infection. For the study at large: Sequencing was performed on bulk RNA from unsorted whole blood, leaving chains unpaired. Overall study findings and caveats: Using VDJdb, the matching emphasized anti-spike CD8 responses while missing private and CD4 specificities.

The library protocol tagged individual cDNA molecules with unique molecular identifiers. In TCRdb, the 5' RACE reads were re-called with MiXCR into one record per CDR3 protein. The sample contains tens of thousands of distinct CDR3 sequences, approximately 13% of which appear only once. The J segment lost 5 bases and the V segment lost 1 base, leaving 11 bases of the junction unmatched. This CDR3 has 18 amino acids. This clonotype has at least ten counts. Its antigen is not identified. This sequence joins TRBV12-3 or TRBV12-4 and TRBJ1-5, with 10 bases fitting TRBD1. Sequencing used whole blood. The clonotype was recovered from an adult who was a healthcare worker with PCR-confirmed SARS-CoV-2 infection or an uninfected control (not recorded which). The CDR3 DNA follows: TGTGCCAGCAGTTTAGGTGGGACAGGGGAGGGCGGTCATCAGCCCCAGCATTTT. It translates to CASSLGGTGEGGHQPQHF.